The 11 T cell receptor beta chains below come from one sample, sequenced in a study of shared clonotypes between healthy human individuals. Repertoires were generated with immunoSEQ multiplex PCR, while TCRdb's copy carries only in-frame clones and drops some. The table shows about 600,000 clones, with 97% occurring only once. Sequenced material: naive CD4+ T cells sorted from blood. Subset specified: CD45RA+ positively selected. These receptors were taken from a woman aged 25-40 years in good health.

This CDR3 reads CASSLSAGQGQPQHF. In nucleotides, the CDR3 is TGTGCCAGCAGTTTATCGGCAGGGCAGGGGCAGCCCCAGCATTTT. V usage is TRBV27 and J usage is TRBJ1-5; tentatively, D is TRBD1 (6 bases). CDR1 is MNHEY and CDR2 is SMNVEV in the germline V gene (reference sequence). This CDR3 comprises 15 residues. With 0 bases removed from V and 7 bases from J, the gap between germline ends came to 13 bases.

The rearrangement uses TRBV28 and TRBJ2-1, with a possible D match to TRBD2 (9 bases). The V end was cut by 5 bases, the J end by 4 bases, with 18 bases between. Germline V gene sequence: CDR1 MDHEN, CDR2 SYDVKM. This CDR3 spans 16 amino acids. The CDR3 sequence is CASSAQGAGGYNEQFF. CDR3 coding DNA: TGTGCCAGCAGTGCCCAGGGGGCGGGAGGGTACAATGAGCAGTTCTTC.

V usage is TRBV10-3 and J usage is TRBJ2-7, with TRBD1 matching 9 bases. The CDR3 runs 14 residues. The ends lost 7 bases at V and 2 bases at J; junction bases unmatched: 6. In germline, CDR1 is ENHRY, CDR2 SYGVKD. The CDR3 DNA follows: TGTGCCATCAAGGCGGACAGGGGCCCCTACGAGCAGTACTTC. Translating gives CAIKADRGPYEQYF.

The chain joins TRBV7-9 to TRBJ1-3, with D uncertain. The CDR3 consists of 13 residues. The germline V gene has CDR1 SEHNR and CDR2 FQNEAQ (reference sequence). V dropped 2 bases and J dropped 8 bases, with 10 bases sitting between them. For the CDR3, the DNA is TGTGCCAGCAGCTTATCGGGCGGGGACACCATATATTTT. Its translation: CASSLSGGDTIYF.

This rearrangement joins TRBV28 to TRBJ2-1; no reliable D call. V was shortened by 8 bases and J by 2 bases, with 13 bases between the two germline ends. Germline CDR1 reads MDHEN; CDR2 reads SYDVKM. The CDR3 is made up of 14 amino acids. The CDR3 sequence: CASEQTPTYNEQFF. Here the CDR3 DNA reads TGTGCCAGCGAGCAGACACCGACCTACAATGAGCAGTTCTTC.

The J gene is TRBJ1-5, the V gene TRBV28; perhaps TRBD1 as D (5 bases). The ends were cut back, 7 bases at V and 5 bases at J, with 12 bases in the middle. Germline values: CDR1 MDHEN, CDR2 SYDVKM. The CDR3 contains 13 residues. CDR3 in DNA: TGTGCCAGCACGCGACAGCCTGATCAGCCCCAGCATTTT. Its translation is CASTRQPDQPQHF.

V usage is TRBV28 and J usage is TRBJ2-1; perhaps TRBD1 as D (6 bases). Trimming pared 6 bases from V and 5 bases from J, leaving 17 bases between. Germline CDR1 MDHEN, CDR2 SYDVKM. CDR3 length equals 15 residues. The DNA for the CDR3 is TGTGCCAGCAGGTCAGGGGCCGCTGGGGACAATGAGCAGTTCTTC. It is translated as CASRSGAAGDNEQFF.

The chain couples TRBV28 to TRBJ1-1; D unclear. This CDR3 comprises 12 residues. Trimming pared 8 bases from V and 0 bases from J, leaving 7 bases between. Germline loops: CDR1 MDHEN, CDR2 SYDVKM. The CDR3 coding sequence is TGTGCCAGCTACGGCGTGAACACTGAAGCTTTCTTT. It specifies CASYGVNTEAFF.

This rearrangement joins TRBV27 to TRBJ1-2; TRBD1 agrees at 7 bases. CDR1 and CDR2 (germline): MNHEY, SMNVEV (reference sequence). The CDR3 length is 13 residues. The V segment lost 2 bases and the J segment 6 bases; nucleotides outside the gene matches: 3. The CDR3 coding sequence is TGTGCCAGCAGTTTACAGGGGGAGAATGGCTACACCTTC. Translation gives CASSLQGENGYTF.

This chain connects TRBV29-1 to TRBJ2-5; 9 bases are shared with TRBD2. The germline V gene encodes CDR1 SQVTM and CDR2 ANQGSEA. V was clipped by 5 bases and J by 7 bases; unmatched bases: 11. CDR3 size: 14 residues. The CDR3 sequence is CSVRGSGRPGTQYF. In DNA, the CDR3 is TGCAGCGTTCGGGGGAGCGGGAGGCCGGGGACCCAGTACTTC.

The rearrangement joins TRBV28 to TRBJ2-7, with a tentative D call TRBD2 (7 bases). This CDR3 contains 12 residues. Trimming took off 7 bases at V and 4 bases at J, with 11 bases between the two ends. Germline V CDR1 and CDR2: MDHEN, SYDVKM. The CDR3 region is CASMEGGYEQYF. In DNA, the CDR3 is TGTGCCAGCATGGAGGGGGGGTACGAGCAGTACTTC.